The clone carrying this T cell receptor (beta chain) was seen once. Under the authors' procedure: Reference gene primers were amplified, and this amplification served to estimate nucleated cell counts. This table comes from immunoSEQ multiplex PCR, and its TCRdb copy is limited to in-frame clones, with some not included. V, J and clone size are taken as reported in that table, and D and trimming were inferred from the DNA itself. The data contain some 140,000 clones, approximately 82% of them singletons. This CDR3 region has 14 residues. Per the germline V gene, CDR1 is SGHRS and CDR2 is YFSETQ. V shed 2 bases and J shed 8 bases, with 13 bases lying between them. The data were taken from a study of blood T cell repertoires in COVID-19. On the study more broadly: Acute and convalescent COVID-19 samples came from the United States, Italy and Spain. T cells, B-cell-depleted T cells, or PBMCs supplied cDNA or gDNA.

The specimen sequenced was peripheral blood. The receptor was isolated from a man aged 55 to 69 who had recovered from COVID-19. This chain connects TRBV5-1 to TRBJ1-4; TRBD1 might be the D (5 bases). CDR3: CASSFGRVNEKLFF. The CDR3 DNA follows: TGCGCCAGCAGCTTTGGCAGGGTTAACGAAAAACTGTTTTTT.